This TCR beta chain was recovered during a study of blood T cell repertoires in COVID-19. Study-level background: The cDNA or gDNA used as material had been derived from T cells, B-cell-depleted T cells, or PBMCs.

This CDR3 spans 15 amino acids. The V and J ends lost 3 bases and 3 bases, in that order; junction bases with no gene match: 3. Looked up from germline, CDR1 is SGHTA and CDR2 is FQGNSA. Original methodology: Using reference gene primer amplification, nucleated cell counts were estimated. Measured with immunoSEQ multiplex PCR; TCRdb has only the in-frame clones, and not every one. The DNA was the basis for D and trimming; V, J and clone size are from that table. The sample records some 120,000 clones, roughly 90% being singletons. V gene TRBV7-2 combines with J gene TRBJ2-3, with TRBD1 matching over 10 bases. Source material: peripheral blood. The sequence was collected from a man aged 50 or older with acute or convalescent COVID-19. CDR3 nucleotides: TGTGCCAGCAGCTTGCAGGGACAGGGGACAGATACGCAGTATTTT. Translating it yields CASSLQGQGTDTQYF. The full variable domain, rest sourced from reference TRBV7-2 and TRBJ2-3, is GAGVSQSPSNKVTEKGKDVELRCDPISGHTALYWYRQSLGQGLEFLIYFQGNSAPDKSGLPSDRFSAERTGGSVSTLTIQRTQQEDSAVYLCASSLQGQGTDTQYFGPGTRLTVL.